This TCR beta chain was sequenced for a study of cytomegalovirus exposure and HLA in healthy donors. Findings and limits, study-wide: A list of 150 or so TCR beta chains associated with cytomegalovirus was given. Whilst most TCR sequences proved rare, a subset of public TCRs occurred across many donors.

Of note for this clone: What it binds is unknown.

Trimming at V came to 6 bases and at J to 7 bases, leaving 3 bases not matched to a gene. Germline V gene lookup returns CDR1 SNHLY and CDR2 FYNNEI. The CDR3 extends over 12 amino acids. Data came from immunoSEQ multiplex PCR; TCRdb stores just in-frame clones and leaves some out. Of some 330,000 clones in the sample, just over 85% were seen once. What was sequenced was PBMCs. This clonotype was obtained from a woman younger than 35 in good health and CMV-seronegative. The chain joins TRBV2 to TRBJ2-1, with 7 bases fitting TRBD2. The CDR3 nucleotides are TGTGCCAGCAGGCAACTAGCGAATGAGCAGTTCTTC. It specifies CASRQLANEQFF.